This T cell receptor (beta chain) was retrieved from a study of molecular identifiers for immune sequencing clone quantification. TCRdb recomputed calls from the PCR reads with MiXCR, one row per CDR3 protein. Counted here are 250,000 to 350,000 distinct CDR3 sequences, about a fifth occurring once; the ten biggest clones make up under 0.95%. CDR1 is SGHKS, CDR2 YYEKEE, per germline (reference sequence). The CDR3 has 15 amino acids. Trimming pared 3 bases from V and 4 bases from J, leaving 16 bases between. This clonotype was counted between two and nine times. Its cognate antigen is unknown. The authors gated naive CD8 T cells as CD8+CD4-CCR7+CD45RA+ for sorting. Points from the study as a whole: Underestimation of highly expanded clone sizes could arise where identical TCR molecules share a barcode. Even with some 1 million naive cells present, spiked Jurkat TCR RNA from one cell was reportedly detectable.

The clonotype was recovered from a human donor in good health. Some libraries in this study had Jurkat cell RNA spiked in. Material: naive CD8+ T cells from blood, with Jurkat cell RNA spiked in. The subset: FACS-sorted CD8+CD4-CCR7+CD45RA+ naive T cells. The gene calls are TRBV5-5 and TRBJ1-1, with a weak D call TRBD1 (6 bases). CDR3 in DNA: TGTGCCAGCAGCTGGGGGACACCTGGAGTCACTGAAGCTTTCTTT. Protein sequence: CASSWGTPGVTEAFF.